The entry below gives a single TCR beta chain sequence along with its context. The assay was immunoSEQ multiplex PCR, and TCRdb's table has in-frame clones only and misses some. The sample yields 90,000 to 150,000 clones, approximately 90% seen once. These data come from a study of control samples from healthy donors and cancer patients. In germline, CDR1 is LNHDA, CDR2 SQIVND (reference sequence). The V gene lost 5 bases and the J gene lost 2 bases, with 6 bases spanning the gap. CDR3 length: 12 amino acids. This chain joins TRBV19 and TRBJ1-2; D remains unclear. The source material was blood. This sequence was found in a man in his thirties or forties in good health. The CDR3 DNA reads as TGTGCCAGTAGTTCGGGCAACTATGGCTACACCTTC. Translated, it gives CASSSGNYGYTF.